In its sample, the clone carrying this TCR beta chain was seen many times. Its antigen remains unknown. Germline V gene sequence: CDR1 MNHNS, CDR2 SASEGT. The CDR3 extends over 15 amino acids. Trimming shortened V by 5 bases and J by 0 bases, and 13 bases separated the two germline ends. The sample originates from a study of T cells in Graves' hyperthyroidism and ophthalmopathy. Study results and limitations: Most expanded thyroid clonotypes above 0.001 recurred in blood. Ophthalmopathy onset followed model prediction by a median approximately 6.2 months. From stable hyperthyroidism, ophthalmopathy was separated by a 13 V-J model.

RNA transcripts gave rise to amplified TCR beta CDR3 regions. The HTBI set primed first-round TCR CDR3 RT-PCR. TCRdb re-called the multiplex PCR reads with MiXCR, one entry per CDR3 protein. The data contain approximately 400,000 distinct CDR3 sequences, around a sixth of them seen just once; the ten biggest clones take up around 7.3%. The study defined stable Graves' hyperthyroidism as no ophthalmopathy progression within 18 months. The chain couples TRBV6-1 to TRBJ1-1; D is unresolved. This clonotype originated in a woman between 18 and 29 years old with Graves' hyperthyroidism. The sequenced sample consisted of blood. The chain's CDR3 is CASSFLTDLNTEAFF. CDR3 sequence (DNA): TGTGCCAGCAGTTTCCTAACAGACTTGAACACTGAAGCTTTCTTT.